These T cell receptor beta chains were read from a single sample in a study of Tregs in tolerant kidney transplant recipients. Generated by immunoSEQ multiplex PCR, the TCRdb table keeps only in-frame clones and is missing some. The sample has about 46,000 clones, under 95% seen once; the top ten hold about 0.7%. The sample was Tregs from blood. All receptors come from a human donor in good health. The CDR3 runs from the conserved cysteine through the conserved F or W. A D gene is named only where the DNA matches it firmly. Some rows mark clone size as missing; the rest say once, few, many or name a class of expanded clone.

size: .
J: TRBJ2-5
D: .
V: TRBV5-1
CDR3: CASSLVRTQYF
DNA: TGCGCCAGCAGCTTGGTTAGGACCCAGTACTTC

size: .
J: TRBJ1-4
D: .
V: TRBV5-1
CDR3: CASRSGGPNEKLFF
DNA: TGCGCCAGCCGTTCTGGGGGACCTAATGAAAAACTGTTTTTT

size: .
J: TRBJ1-1
D: .
V: TRBV6-5
CDR3: CASSRATGNTEAFF
DNA: TGTGCCAGCAGTAGAGCCACAGGGAACACTGAAGCTTTCTTT

size: few
J: TRBJ2-7
D: TRBD1
V: TRBV19
CDR3: CASSRGTGEKQYF
DNA: TGTGCCAGTAGTAGGGGGACAGGGGAAAAGCAGTACTTC

size: .
J: TRBJ1-6
D: .
V: TRBV4-1
CDR3: CASNRAESSYNSPLHF
DNA: TGCGCCAGCAACCGGGCGGAGAGCTCCTATAATTCACCCCTCCACTTT

size: .
J: TRBJ2-7
D: TRBD2
V: TRBV2
CDR3: CASSLGLAAAYEQYF
DNA: TGTGCCAGCAGCTTGGGACTAGCGGCAGCCTACGAGCAGTACTTC

size: .
J: TRBJ1-2
D: .
V: TRBV5-1
CDR3: CASSFRGGELDGYTF
DNA: TGCGCCAGCAGCTTTCGGGGGGGAGAGCTGGATGGCTACACCTTC

size: .
J: TRBJ2-2
D: TRBD2
V: TRBV6-5
CDR3: CASSYSLAGTGELFF
DNA: TGTGCCAGCAGTTACTCGCTAGCGGGGACCGGGGAGCTGTTTTTT

size: .
J: TRBJ2-1
D: TRBD2
V: TRBV10-1
CDR3: CASSESTSGYNEQFF
DNA: TGCGCCAGCAGTGAGTCAACTAGCGGGTACAATGAGCAGTTCTTC

size: .
J: TRBJ2-3
D: TRBD1
V: TRBV5-1
CDR3: CASMGQVSDTQYF
DNA: TGCGCCAGCATGGGACAGGTATCAGATACGCAGTATTTT

size: once
J: TRBJ2-3
D: .
V: TRBV5-8
CDR3: CASSSAADTQYF
DNA: TGTGCCAGCAGTTCAGCGGCAGATACGCAGTATTTT

size: .
J: TRBJ1-1
D: .
V: TRBV18
CDR3: CASSPPVPQNTEAFF
DNA: TGTGCCAGCTCACCTCCGGTACCCCAGAACACTGAAGCTTTCTTT

size: .
J: TRBJ1-2
D: .
V: TRBV2
CDR3: CASSMGGGYTF
DNA: TGTGCCAGCAGTATGGGGGGAGGCTACACCTTC

size: .
J: TRBJ1-4
D: TRBD1
V: TRBV19
CDR3: CASSISPPGGRREKLFF
DNA: TGTGCCAGTAGTATTAGTCCCCCAGGGGGCAGGCGGGAAAAACTGTTTTTT

size: .
J: TRBJ1-4
D: .
V: TRBV27
CDR3: CASKEPTNEKLFF
DNA: TGTGCCAGCAAGGAGCCAACTAATGAAAAACTGTTTTTT

size: few
J: TRBJ2-1
D: .
V: TRBV5-1
CDR3: CASSSTAVEQFF
DNA: TGCGCCAGCAGCTCGACAGCTGTTGAGCAGTTCTTC

size: .
J: TRBJ2-1
D: TRBD1
V: TRBV5-1
CDR3: CASSSRRAGQGGNEQFF
DNA: TGCGCCAGCAGCAGCCGCCGGGCCGGACAGGGGGGAAATGAGCAGTTCTTC

size: .
J: TRBJ1-2
D: .
V: TRBV29-1
CDR3: CSSGPHELYGYTF
DNA: TGCAGCAGCGGGCCCCACGAACTCTATGGCTACACCTTC

size: .
J: TRBJ2-7
D: TRBD2
V: TRBV6-5
CDR3: CASSLRLAGNSYEQYF
DNA: TGTGCCAGCAGTTTAAGACTAGCGGGAAACTCCTACGAGCAGTACTTC

size: .
J: TRBJ1-2
D: .
V: TRBV6-6
CDR3: CASSYVVRNYGYTF
DNA: TGTGCCAGCAGTTACGTCGTTCGGAACTATGGCTACACCTTC

size: .
J: TRBJ1-1
D: .
V: TRBV18
CDR3: CASSGTNRNTEAFF
DNA: TGTGCCAGCTCAGGAACCAACAGGAACACTGAAGCTTTCTTT

size: .
J: TRBJ2-7
D: .
V: TRBV10-1
CDR3: CVSGGELRYEQYF
DNA: TGCGTCAGCGGAGGGGAGTTGCGCTACGAGCAGTACTTC

size: few
J: TRBJ1-3
D: .
V: TRBV4-1
CDR3: CASSHRGTLKGETGNTIYF
DNA: TGCGCCAGCAGCCACCGCGGGACACTCAAAGGCGAAACTGGAAACACCATATATTTT

size: .
J: TRBJ2-1
D: .
V: TRBV4-1
CDR3: CASRSKPGSHYNEQFF
DNA: TGCGCCAGCCGATCAAAACCAGGGTCTCACTACAATGAGCAGTTCTTC

size: once
J: TRBJ2-6
D: .
V: TRBV6-5
CDR3: CASSYSRGGDVLTF
DNA: TGTGCCAGCAGTTACTCAAGAGGAGGGGACGTCCTGACTTTC

size: .
J: TRBJ2-3
D: .
V: TRBV19
CDR3: CASSMKGSSTDTQYF
DNA: TGTGCCAGTAGTATGAAGGGTTCTAGCACAGATACGCAGTATTTT

size: .
J: TRBJ1-2
D: .
V: TRBV7-2
CDR3: CASRSRRGRFGYTF
DNA: TGTGCCAGCAGATCCCGGCGGGGTCGTTTTGGCTACACCTTC

size: .
J: TRBJ2-2
D: .
V: TRBV7-8
CDR3: CASSLDLRTGELFF
DNA: TGTGCCAGCAGCTTAGATCTGAGAACCGGGGAGCTGTTTTTT

size: .
J: TRBJ1-1
D: .
V: TRBV5-4
CDR3: CASSLGDRNTEAFF
DNA: TGTGCCAGCAGCTTGGGGGATAGGAACACTGAAGCTTTCTTT

size: .
J: TRBJ1-5
D: .
V: TRBV6-6
CDR3: CASSLGGFRNQPQHF
DNA: TGTGCCAGCAGTCTGGGAGGGTTTCGAAATCAGCCCCAGCATTTT

size: .
J: TRBJ2-1
D: .
V: TRBV10-3
CDR3: CATGTPPYNEQFF
DNA: TGTGCCACCGGGACGCCTCCCTACAATGAGCAGTTCTTC

size: .
J: TRBJ1-2
D: .
V: TRBV28
CDR3: CASSRLYRGDTF
DNA: TGTGCCAGCAGCCGGCTGTACAGAGGGGACACCTTC

size: once
J: TRBJ1-3
D: TRBD1
V: TRBV4-2
CDR3: CASSPRTGRNTIYF
DNA: TGTGCCAGCAGCCCCCGGACAGGGCGAAACACCATATATTTT